This T cell receptor beta chain originates from a study of blood T cell repertoires in COVID-19. On the study more broadly: Sample material is recorded as cDNA or gDNA derived from T cells, B-cell-depleted T cells, or PBMCs.

Per the original data handling: It was from reference gene primer amplification that nucleated cell counts were estimated. TCRdb's table, derived via immunoSEQ multiplex PCR, lists solely in-frame clones and lacks some. The DNA gave D and trimming, while V, J and clone size come from that table. This table holds roughly 700,000 clones, 85% to 90% found once. The material sequenced was peripheral blood. The sequence was collected from a young woman with acute or convalescent COVID-19.

The CDR3 spells CASGTLYQPQHF. The CDR3 DNA is TGTGCCAGCGGGACACTTTATCAGCCCCAGCATTTT. The J gene is TRBJ1-5, the V gene TRBV27; perhaps TRBD1 as D (6 bases). The CDR3 is 12 amino acids. The germline CDR1 and CDR2 sequences are MNHEY and SMNVEV (reference sequence). V was clipped by 8 bases and J by 5 bases, with 10 bases between them.